This T cell receptor (beta chain) was identified in a study of response to subunit inactivated influenza vaccine. With respect to this clonotype: Its antigen is unknown.

The germline V gene has CDR1 MDHEN and CDR2 SYDVKM. The CDR3 runs to 13 residues. The V end was cut by 7 bases, the J end by 8 bases, with 17 bases between. One entry per CDR3 protein, called by TCRdb with MiXCR from the RT-PCR reads. Of 450,000 to 700,000 distinct CDR3 sequences listed, less than 15% are singletons. Regarding the study as a whole: After each seasonal influenza vaccination, few new T cells are recruited, the authors suggested.

The TCR sequence derives from a man aged 50 or older who received an inactivated influenza vaccine. The sample in question was PBMCs from blood, obtained 11 to 12 days after vaccination. The V and J genes are TRBV28 and TRBJ1-2; D may be TRBD1 (6 bases). The CDR3 nucleotides read TGTGCCAGCATGATACAGGGACCGGGGGGCTACACCTTC. It encodes CASMIQGPGGYTF.